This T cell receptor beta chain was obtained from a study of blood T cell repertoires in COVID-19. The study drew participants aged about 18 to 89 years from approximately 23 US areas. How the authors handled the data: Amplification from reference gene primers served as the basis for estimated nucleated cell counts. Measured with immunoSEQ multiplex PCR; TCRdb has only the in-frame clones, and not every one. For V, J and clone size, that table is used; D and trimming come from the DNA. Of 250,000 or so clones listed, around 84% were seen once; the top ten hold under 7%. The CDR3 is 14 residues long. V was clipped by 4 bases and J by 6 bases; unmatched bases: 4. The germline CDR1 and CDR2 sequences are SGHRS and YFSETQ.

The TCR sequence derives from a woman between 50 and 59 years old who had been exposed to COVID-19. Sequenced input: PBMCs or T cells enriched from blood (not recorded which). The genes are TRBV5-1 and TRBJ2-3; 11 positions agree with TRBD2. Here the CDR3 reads CASSRGLAVDTQYF. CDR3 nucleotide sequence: TGCGCCAGCAGCAGGGGACTAGCGGTGGATACGCAGTATTTT.